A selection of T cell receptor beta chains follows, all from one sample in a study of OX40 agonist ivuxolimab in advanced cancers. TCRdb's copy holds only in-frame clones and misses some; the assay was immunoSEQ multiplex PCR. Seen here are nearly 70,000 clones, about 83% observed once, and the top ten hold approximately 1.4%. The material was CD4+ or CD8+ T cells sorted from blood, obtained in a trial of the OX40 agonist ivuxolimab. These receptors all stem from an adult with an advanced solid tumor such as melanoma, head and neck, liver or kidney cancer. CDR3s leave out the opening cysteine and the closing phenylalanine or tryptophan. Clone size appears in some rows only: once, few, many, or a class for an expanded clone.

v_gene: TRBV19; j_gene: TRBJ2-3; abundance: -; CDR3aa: ASMGGVRTDTQY
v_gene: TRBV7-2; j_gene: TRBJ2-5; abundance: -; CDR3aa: ASSLAIAGKETQY
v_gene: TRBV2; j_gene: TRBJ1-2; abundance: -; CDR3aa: ASRLRDSNYGYT
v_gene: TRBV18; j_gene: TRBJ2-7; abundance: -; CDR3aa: ASSPPGFRSYEQY
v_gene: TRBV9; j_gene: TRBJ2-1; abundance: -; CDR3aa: ASSVKTSGLFNEQF
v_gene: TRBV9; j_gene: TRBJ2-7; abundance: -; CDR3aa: ASGGEQGLTYEQY
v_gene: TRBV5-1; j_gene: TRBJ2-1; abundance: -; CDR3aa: ASRRQGASIGNEQF
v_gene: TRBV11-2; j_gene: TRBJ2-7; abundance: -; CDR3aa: ASSRTGSRYEQY
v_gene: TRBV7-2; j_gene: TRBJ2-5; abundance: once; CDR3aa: ASSKGTSGGGETQY
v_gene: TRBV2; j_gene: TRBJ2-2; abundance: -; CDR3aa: ASSDKGLRTGELF
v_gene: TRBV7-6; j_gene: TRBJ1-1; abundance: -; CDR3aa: ASQGQMNTEAF
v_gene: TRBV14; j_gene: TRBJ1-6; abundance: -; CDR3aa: ASSQAAVGRSPLH
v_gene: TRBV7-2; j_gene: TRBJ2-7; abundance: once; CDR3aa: ASKETSGLTSYEQY
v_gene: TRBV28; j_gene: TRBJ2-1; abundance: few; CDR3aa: ASRSGGPNEQF
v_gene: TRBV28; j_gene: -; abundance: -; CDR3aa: ASSSSAHPGGQKYEQY
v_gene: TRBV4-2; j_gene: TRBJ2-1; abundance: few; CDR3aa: ASSLAGAGAYNEQF
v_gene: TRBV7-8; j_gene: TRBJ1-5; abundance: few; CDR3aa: ASSLRGKDPGQGHQPQH
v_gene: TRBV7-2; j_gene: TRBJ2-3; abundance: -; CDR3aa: ASSFGSSTDTQY
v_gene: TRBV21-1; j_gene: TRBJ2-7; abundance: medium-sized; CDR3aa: ASKGGASYEQY
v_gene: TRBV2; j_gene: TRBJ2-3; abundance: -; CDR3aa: ACQRGPSTDTQY
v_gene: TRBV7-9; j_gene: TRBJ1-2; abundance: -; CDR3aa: ASSPSGGYT
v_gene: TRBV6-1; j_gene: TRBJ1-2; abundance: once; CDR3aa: ASSEGQGGFYGYT
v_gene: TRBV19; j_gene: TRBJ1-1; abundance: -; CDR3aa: ASSIASPYSQAF
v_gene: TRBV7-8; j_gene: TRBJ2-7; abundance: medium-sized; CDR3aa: ASSLHRDGEQY
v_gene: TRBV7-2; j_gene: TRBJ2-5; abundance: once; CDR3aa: ASSSTGGAETQY
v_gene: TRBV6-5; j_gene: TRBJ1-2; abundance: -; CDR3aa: ASSYSNRGEYYGYT
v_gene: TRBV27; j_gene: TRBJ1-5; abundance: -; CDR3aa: AIQKSPNQPQH
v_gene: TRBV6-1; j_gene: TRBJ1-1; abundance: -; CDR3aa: ACRDRFMNTEAF
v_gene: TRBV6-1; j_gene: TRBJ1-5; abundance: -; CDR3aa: AASKGGPNNQPQH
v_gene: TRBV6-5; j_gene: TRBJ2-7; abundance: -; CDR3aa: ASSPGQPEQY
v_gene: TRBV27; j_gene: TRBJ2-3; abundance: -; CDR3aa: AAWGTGSGSRRNTQY
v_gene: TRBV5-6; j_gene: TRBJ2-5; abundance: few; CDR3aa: ASSLGTSSQETQY
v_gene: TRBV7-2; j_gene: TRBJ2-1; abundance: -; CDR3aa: ASSLGRGGLNEQF
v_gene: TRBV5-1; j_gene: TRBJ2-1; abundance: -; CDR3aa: ASSLATRGNEQF
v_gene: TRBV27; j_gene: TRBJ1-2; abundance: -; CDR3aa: ASSPSNNLRGYT
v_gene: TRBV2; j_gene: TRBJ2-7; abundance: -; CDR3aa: AGMDRFEQY
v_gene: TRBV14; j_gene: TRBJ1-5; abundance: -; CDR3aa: ASSPWTGTGPQH
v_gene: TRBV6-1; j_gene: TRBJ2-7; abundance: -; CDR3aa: ASRGAGAQGEQY
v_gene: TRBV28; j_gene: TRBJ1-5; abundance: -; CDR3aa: ASSTGGSGQPQH
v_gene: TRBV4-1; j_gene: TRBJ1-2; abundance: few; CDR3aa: ASSGLGSASNYGYT
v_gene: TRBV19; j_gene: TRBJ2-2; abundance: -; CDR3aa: ASTLLQGNTGELF
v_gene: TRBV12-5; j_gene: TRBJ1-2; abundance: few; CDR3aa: ASGLGTGSYT
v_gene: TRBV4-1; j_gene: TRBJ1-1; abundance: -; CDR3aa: ASSQGIGLNTEAF
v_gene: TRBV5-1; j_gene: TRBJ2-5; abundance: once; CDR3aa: ASSYDRDKETQY
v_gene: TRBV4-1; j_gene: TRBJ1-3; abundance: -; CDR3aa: ASSGQVYSGNTIY
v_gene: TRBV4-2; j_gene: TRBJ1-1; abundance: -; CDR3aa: ASSQEGTLSEAF
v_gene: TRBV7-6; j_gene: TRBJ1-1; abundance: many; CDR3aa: ASSPDLPWGITEAF
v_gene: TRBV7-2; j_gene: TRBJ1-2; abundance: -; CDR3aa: ASSLALGWGYT
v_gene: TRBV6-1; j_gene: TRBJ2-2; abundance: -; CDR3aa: ATRRAGDTGELF
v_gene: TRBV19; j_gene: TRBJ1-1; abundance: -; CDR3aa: ASRDRPGQPTETF
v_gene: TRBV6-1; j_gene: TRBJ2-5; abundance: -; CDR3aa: ASMTRAQETQY